This TCR beta chain is drawn from a study of blood T cell repertoires in COVID-19 (dated by TCRdb to the early 2020s). For the wider study: Samples covering the acute and convalescent phases of COVID-19 were provided by collaborators in the United States, Italy and Spain. Nearly every sample came with metadata listing a de-identified subject ID, COVID-19 status, age in years and sex. Subjects who had been exposed to COVID-19, were actively infected with it, or had recovered from it provided the deeply sampled blood TCRbeta repertoires that made up the dataset. Where HLA class I and class II types were available, the types were taken from metadata supplied by the sample provider, not from assay-based typing. The samples were drawn from the first 160 participants of the ongoing ImmuneRACE study and from 950 to 1,500 subjects provided by 6 global collaborators. The prospective study material was composed of cDNA or gDNA derived from T cells, B-cell-depleted T cells, or PBMCs. The repertoires were released in a freely available public database intended as a resource for research on the immune response to SARS-CoV-2.

Beyond this particular receptor, the publication reports: The amount of clinical and demographic metadata varied by source and participant and was provided uncurated.

Trimming costs V 4 bases and J 8 bases, and their ends lie 11 bases apart. The germline V gene gives CDR1 as MNHEY and CDR2 as SVGAGI. The CDR3 has 12 amino acids, counting the end cysteine and phenylalanine. Only CDR3 DNA remains: 36 bases, in frame from the first base. TCRbeta CDR3 regions were amplified from genomic DNA using the immunoSEQ Assay, a bias-controlled multiplex PCR. For the original study's pipeline: Nucleated cell counts per sample were estimated from amplification of reference gene primers within the assay. To quantify the absolute abundance of each unique TCRbeta CDR3 rearrangement, sequence reads were collapsed and filtered. Productive Simpson clonality was computed per sample as the square root of Simpson's diversity index over productive rearrangements. TCRdb holds this immuneACCESS table with in-frame rearrangements only. Some clones are missing; in checked studies, unresolved V genes explain under half, and the rest has no known cause. V and J calls and clone size come straight from that table; D and trimming were deduced from the DNA. The sample table records approximately 200,000 clones; less than 85% of these occur just once. The ten most abundant clones make up about 17% of the sample.

On this clone: The antigen this receptor binds is unknown. Nothing much larger sits one base from this clone, and base qualities are not available.

Enrolling through a virtual design, the prospective study's participants ranged in age from roughly 18 to 90 years and lived across roughly 24 United States geographic areas. In the prospective study, cohorts were assigned on the basis of participant-reported clinical history obtained from a screening survey and a study questionnaire. ImmuneRACE Cohort 3 recovered participants were defined by two consecutive negative NP/OP PCR tests, healthcare professional clearance, or symptom resolution. Mobile phlebotomists in the prospective study collected whole blood, serum and a nasopharyngeal or oropharyngeal swab from every participant. Additional blood draws and questionnaires over a 2-month period could optionally be provided by prospective study participants. Prospective study blood samples were shipped either frozen or at room temperature before DNA extraction.

The specimen sequenced was PBMCs or T cells enriched from blood (not recorded which). The chain employs TRBV6-5 and TRBJ1-1; the D gene is perhaps TRBD1, on 6 matching bases. The receptor was derived from a man in his forties or fifties who had recovered from COVID-19. The sequenced DNA is TGTGCCAGCAGTTTCTCCGGGACAGAAGCTTTCTTT. It translates to CASSFSGTEAFF.